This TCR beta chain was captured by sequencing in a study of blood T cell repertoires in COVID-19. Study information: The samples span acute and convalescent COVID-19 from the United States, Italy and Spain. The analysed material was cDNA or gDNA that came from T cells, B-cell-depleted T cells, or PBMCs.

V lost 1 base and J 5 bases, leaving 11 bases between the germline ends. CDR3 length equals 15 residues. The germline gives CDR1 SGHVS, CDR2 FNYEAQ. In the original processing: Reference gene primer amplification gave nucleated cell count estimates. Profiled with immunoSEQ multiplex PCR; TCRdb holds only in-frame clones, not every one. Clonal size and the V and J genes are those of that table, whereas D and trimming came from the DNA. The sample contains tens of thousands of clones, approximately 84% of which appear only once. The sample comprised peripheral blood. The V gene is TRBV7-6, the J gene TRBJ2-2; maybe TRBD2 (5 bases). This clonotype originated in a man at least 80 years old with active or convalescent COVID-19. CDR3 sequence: CASSLVGGGTGELFF. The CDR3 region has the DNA TGTGCCAGCAGCTTAGTTGGCGGCGGGACCGGGGAGCTGTTTTTT.